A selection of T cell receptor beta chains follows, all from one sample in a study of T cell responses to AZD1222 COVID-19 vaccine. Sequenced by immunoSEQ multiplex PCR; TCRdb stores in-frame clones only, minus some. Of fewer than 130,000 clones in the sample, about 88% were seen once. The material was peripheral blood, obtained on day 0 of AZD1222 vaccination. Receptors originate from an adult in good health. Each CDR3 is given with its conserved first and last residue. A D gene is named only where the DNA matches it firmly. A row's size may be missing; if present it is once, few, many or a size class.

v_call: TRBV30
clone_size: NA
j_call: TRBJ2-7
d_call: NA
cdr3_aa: CAWSPQNYEQYF
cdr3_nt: TGTGCCTGGAGCCCACAGAACTACGAGCAGTACTTC

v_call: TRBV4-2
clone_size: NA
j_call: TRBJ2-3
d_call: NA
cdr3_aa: CASSQDWPGTDTQYF
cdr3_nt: TGTGCCAGCAGCCAAGACTGGCCGGGCACAGATACGCAGTATTTT

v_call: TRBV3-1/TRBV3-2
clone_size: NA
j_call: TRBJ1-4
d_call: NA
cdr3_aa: CASSLSSGEKLFF
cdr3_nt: TGTGCCAGCAGCCTCTCATCAGGTGAAAAACTGTTTTTT

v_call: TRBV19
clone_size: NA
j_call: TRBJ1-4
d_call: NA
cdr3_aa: CASSIGVSAGNEKLFF
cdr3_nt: TGTGCCAGTAGTATAGGGGTCTCGGCAGGAAATGAAAAACTGTTTTTT

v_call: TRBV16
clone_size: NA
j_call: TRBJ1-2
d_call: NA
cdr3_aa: CASNPVIREPTNYGYTF
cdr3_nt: TGTGCCAGCAACCCCGTCATAAGGGAACCCACTAACTATGGCTACACCTTC

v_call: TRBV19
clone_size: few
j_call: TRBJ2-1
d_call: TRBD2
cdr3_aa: CASSIGAGGYNEQFF
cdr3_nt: TGTGCCAGTAGTATCGGAGCGGGAGGCTACAATGAGCAGTTCTTC

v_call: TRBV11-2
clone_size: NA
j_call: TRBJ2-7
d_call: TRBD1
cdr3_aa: CASSFSQGAYEQYF
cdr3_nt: TGTGCCAGCAGCTTTTCACAGGGGGCCTACGAGCAGTACTTC

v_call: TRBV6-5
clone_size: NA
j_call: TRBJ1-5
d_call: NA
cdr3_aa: CASSAYRSNQPQHF
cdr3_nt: TGTGCCAGCAGCGCGTACAGGAGCAATCAGCCCCAGCATTTT

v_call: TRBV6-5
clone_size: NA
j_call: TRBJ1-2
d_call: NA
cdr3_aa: CASRTTSSVGYTF
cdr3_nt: TGTGCCAGCAGGACTACCTCTAGCGTTGGCTACACCTTC

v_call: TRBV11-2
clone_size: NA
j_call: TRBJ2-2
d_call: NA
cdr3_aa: CASSFPWNTGELFF
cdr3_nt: TGTGCCAGCAGCTTTCCCTGGAACACCGGGGAGCTGTTTTTT

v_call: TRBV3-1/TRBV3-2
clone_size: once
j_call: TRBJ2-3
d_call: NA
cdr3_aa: CASSRQGYTDTQYF
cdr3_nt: TGTGCCAGCAGCCGGCAGGGGTACACAGATACGCAGTATTTT

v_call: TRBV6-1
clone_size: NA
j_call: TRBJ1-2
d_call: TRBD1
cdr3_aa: CASSEVGQGGDGYTF
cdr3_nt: TGTGCCAGCAGTGAAGTTGGACAGGGTGGCGATGGCTACACCTTC

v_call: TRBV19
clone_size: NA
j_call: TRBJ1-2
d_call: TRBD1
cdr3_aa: CASSMGTGNYGYTF
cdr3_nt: TGTGCCAGTAGTATGGGGACAGGGAACTATGGCTACACCTTC

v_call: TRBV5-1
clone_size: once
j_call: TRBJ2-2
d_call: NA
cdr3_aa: CASSFPAVGTTGELFF
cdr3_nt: TGCGCCAGCAGCTTTCCGGCAGTGGGGACCACCGGGGAGCTGTTTTTT

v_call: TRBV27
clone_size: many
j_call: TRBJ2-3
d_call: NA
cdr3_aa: CASSTLTDTQYF
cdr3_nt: TGTGCCAGCAGTACCCTCACAGATACGCAGTATTTT

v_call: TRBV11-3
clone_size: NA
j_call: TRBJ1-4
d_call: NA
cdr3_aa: CASSFLPNEKLFF
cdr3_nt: TGTGCCAGCAGCTTTCTGCCAAATGAAAAACTGTTTTTT

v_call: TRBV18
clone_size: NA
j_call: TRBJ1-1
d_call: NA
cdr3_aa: CASSIGQSTEAFF
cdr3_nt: TGTGCCAGCTCCATCGGCCAGAGCACTGAAGCTTTCTTT

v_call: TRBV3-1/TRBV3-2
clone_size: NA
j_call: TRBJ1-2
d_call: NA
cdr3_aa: CASSQEGTGYTF
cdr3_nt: TGTGCCAGCAGCCAAGAGGGTACCGGCTACACCTTC

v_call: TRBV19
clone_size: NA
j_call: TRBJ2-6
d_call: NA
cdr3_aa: CASSMVGSGANVLTF
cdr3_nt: TGTGCCAGTAGTATGGTGGGGTCTGGGGCCAACGTCCTGACTTTC

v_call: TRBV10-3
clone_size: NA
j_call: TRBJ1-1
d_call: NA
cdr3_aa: CAISVEGGTEAFF
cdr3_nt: TGTGCCATCAGTGTCGAGGGGGGGACTGAAGCTTTCTTT

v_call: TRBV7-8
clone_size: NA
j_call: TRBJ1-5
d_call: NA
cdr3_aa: CASSLGVSNQPQHF
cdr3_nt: TGTGCCAGCAGCTTAGGTGTTAGCAATCAGCCCCAGCATTTT

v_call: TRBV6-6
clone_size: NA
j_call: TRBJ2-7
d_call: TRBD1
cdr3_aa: CASRAPGQGIHEQYF
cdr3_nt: TGTGCCAGCAGAGCGCCGGGACAGGGAATCCACGAGCAGTACTTC

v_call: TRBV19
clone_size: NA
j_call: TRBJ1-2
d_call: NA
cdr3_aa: CASSPGGAGYGYTF
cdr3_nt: TGTGCCAGTAGTCCCGGGGGGGCTGGATATGGCTACACCTTC

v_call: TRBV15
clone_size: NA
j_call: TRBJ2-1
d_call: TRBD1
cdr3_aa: CATSRDPDRANEQFF
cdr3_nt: TGTGCCACCAGCAGAGACCCCGACAGGGCCAATGAGCAGTTCTTC

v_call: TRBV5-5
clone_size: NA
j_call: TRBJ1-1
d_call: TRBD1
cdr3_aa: CASSSYRGSVTEAFF
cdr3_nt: TGTGCCAGCAGCTCCTACAGGGGTTCGGTCACTGAAGCTTTCTTT

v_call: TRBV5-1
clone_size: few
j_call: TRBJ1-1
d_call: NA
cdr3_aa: CASRNGQNTEAFF
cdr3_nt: TGCGCCAGCAGAAACGGACAGAACACTGAAGCTTTCTTT

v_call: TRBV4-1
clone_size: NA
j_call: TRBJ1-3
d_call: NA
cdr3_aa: CASSQVALVGNTIYF
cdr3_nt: TGCGCCAGCAGCCAAGTTGCGTTGGTAGGGAACACCATATATTTT

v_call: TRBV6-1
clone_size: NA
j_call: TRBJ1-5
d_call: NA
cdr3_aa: CASSDGASNQPQHF
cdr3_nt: TGTGCCAGCAGTGATGGGGCTAGCAATCAGCCCCAGCATTTT

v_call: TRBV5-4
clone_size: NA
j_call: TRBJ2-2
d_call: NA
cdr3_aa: CASSAIVDTGELFF
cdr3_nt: TGTGCCAGCAGCGCCATAGTGGACACCGGGGAGCTGTTTTTT

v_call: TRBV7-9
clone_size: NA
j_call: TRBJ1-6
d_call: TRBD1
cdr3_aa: CASSQGQGNNSPLHF
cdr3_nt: TGTGCCAGCAGCCAAGGACAGGGGAATAATTCACCCCTCCACTTT

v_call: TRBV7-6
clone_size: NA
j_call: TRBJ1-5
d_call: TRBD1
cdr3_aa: CASSLGTGAYSNQPQHF
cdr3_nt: TGTGCCAGCAGCCTAGGGACAGGAGCATATAGCAATCAGCCCCAGCATTTT

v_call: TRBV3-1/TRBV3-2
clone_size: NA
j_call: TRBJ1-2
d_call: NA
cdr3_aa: CASSQPDLLGYTF
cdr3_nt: TGTGCCAGCAGCCAACCGGACCTACTTGGCTACACCTTC

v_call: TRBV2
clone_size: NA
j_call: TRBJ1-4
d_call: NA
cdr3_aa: CASSGGRGEKLFF
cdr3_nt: TGTGCCAGCAGTGGGGGCAGGGGTGAAAAACTGTTTTTT

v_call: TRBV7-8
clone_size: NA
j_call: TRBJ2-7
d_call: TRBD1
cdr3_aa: CASSSGRSGGQGVWYEQYF
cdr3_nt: TGTGCCAGCAGCTCCGGCCGATCCGGGGGACAGGGGGTATGGTACGAGCAGTACTTC

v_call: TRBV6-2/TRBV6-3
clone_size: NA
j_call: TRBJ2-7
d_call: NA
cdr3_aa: CASSYGAPSSYEQYF
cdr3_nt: TGTGCCAGCAGTTACGGGGCCCCGAGCTCCTACGAGCAGTACTTC

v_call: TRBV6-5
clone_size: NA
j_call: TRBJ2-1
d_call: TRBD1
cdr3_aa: CASTRDRGEEQFF
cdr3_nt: TGTGCCAGCACAAGGGACAGGGGGGAGGAGCAGTTCTTC

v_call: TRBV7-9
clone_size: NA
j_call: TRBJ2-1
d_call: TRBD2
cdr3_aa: CASSLASGSSYNEQFF
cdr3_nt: TGTGCCAGCAGCTTAGCTAGCGGGAGTTCCTACAATGAGCAGTTCTTC

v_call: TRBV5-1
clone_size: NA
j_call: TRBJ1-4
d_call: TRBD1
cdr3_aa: CASSGGQGENEKLFF
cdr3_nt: TGCGCCAGCAGCGGGGGACAGGGGGAAAATGAAAAACTGTTTTTT

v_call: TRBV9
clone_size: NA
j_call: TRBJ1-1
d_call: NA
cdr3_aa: CASSVVHGSGRADTEAFF
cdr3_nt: TGTGCCAGCAGCGTAGTCCACGGTAGTGGGCGAGCAGACACTGAAGCTTTCTTT

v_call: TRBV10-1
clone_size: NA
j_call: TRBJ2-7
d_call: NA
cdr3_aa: CASLLGGEGYEQYF
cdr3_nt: TGCGCCAGTCTTCTAGGGGGAGAAGGCTACGAGCAGTACTTC

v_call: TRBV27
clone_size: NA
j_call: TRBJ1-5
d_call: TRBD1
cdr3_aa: CASSLADRVDQPQHF
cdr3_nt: TGTGCCAGCAGTTTAGCTGACAGGGTTGACCAGCCCCAGCATTTT

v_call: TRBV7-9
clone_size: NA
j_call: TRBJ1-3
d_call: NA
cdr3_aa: CASRATGLSGNTIYF
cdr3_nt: TGTGCCAGCAGAGCCACAGGCCTCTCTGGAAACACCATATATTTT

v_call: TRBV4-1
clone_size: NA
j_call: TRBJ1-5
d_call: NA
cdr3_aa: CASSQESGPGQPQHF
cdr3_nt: TGCGCCAGCAGCCAAGAATCGGGCCCTGGTCAGCCCCAGCATTTT

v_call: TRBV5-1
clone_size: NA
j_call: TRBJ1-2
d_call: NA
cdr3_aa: CASSPNEASYGYTF
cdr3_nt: TGCGCCAGCAGCCCAAACGAGGCTAGCTATGGCTACACCTTC

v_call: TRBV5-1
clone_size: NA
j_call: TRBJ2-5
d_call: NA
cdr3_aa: CASSSPGPTETQYF
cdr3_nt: TGCGCCAGCAGCTCCCCGGGACCAACAGAGACCCAGTACTTC

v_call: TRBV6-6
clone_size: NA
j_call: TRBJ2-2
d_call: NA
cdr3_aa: CASSYYGGTGELFF
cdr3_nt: TGTGCCAGCAGTTATTACGGGGGCACCGGGGAGCTGTTTTTT

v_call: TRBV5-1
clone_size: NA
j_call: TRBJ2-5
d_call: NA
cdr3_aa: CASSLRDRETQYF
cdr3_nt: TGCGCCAGCAGCTTGCGAGACAGAGAGACCCAGTACTTC

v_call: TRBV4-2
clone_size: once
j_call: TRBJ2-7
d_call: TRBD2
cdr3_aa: CASSQERAGDNYEQYF
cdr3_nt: TGTGCCAGCAGCCAAGAAAGAGCGGGAGACAACTACGAGCAGTACTTC

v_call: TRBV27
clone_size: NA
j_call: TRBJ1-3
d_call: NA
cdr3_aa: CASSPWGSGNTIYF
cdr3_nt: TGTGCCAGCAGTCCTTGGGGGTCTGGAAACACCATATATTTT

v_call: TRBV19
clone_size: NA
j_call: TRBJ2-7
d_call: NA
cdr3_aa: CASSIASGIYEQYF
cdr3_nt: TGTGCCAGTAGTATAGCATCCGGGATCTACGAGCAGTACTTC